These 9 T cell receptor beta chains were all obtained from the same sample, sequenced in a study of beta chain features in type 1 diabetes. The authors reverse transcribed all of the isolated RNA, so sequencing captured expressed TCRB transcripts. Using immunoSEQ multiplex PCR, the repertoire was profiled, and TCRdb retains in-frame clones only, with some absent. The table has about 340,000 clones, 8% seen once. The sample taken for sequencing was central memory CD4+ T cells from blood. These TCRs come from a woman aged 18 to 35 in good health.

The chain couples TRBV4-3 to TRBJ2-4; no firm D call. This CDR3 has 17 residues. CDR1 and CDR2 (germline): LGHNA, YSLEER. Trimming left V 0 bases short and J 0 bases short, with 12 bases between. CDR3 loop: CASSQDSGNLAKNIQYF. CDR3 bases: TGCGCCAGCAGCCAAGATTCGGGTAACCTAGCCAAAAACATTCAGTACTTC.

CDR3 amino acids: CASSYAGTSGTDTQYF. For the CDR3, the DNA is TGTGCCAGCAGTTACGCCGGGACTAGCGGCACAGATACGCAGTATTTT. The chain links TRBV6-6 to TRBJ2-3, with 10 bases fitting TRBD2. Germline CDR1 reads MNHNY; CDR2 reads SVGAGI (reference sequence). The CDR3 has 16 residues. J gave up 1 base and V 2 bases, and 3 bases lay outside the gene matches.

CDR3 nucleotide sequence: TGTGCCAGCAGCTTAGTCGGGGGAGTTGAGACCCAGTACTTC. It translates to CASSLVGGVETQYF. The V and J genes are TRBV7-3 and TRBJ2-5, with D possibly matching TRBD2 (6 bases). Per germline, CDR1 SGHTA and CDR2 FQGTGA. This CDR3 region has 14 residues. V lost 2 bases to trimming and J lost 5 bases, with 12 bases between them.

The chain couples TRBV28 to TRBJ2-3, with D possibly being TRBD1 (6 bases). Germline V lookup: CDR1 MDHEN, CDR2 SYDVKM. Trimming cost V 3 bases and J 8 bases, with 15 bases left between them. This CDR3 is 14 amino acids long. CDR3 residues: CASSLYRDPSTQYF. CDR3 in DNA: TGTGCCAGCAGTTTGTACAGGGACCCTTCTACGCAGTATTTT.

This clone appeared a few times. J is TRBJ2-3 and V is TRBV7-9, with D possibly being TRBD1 or TRBD2 (6 bases each). Germline lookup yields CDR1 SEHNR and CDR2 FQNEAQ (reference sequence). Trimming removed 3 bases from V and 3 bases from J, with 13 bases in between. The CDR3 contains 15 residues. The CDR3 loop is CASSLGGRLTDTQYF. The CDR3 nucleotides are TGTGCCAGCAGCTTGGGGGGCCGGTTAACAGATACGCAGTATTTT.

The V and J genes are TRBV7-6 and TRBJ2-5, with 7 nucleotides matching TRBD2. CDR1 SGHVS and CDR2 FNYEAQ come from the germline V gene. V dropped 5 bases and J dropped 4; count of bases not matched to a gene: 13. The CDR3 loop spans 16 amino acids. CDR3 sequence (DNA): TGTGCCAGCAGCCTTGTCGGCGGGAGTGTTTCAGAGACCCAGTACTTC. This translates into CASSLVGGSVSETQYF.

This clone has at least ten counts. This rearrangement joins TRBV7-5 to TRBJ2-1; the table names TRBD1, a call not compared with the DNA. TRBV7-5 is a documented pseudogene. The length of the CDR3 is 13 residues. The CDR3 coding sequence is TGTGCCAGAAGCTGCCACAGAAACAATGAGCAGTTCTTC. Translating it yields CARSCHRNNEQFF.

In its sample, this clone was seen many times. The chain recombines TRBV10-3 with TRBJ1-2; D is unclear. The ends were cut back, 2 bases at V and 4 bases at J, with 11 bases in the middle. Germline V gene data show CDR1 as ENHRY and CDR2 as SYGVKD. The CDR3 extends over 14 amino acids. The CDR3 nucleotides read TGTGCCATCAGTGAGGTTTTAACAGTCTATGGCTACACCTTC. This translates into CAISEVLTVYGYTF.

This clone was counted many times. The rearrangement uses TRBV28 and TRBJ2-1; maybe TRBD1 (6 bases). CDR3 length: 16 amino acids. V lost 5 bases and J 4 bases, leaving 18 bases between the germline ends. CDR1 and CDR2 (germline): MDHEN, SYDVKM. DNA of the CDR3: TGTGCCAGCAGTATACTCGGCACAGGGTTATACAATGAGCAGTTCTTC. This encodes CASSILGTGLYNEQFF.